The 17 T cell receptor beta chains below were found in one sample sequenced in a study of blood T cell repertoires in COVID-19. Produced via immunoSEQ multiplex PCR; TCRdb's table is partial and in-frame only. Here the sample spans under 300,000 clones, about 80% being singletons. The specimen was peripheral blood. All receptors derive from a woman of 80 years or more with active or convalescent COVID-19.

The chain employs TRBV28 and TRBJ1-5; D may be TRBD1 (5 bases). CDR1 and CDR2 from the germline V gene are MDHEN and SYDVKM. Trimming took off 9 bases at V and 3 bases at J, with 15 bases between the two ends. The CDR3 loop spans 14 amino acids. The CDR3 DNA reads as TGTGCCAGTCTGCAGGGTACGATCAATCAGCCCCAGCATTTT. Protein: CASLQGTINQPQHF.

The gene calls are TRBV11-1 and TRBJ2-5; possible D gene TRBD2, 6 bases. V shed 3 bases and J shed 5 bases, with 13 bases lying between them. The CDR3 sequence is 14 residues long. The V gene's germline CDR1 is SGHAT and CDR2 FQDESV (reference sequence). CDR3 sequence: CASSFIGGGETQYF. As DNA, the CDR3 is TGTGCCAGCAGCTTCATCGGGGGTGGGGAGACCCAGTACTTC.

This chain uses TRBV4-1 with TRBJ1-4; 8 bases are shared with TRBD1. CDR1 MGHRA and CDR2 YSYEKL come from the germline V gene. This CDR3 has 15 amino acids. Losses at the gene ends were 4 bases for V and 6 bases for J; bases not matched to a gene: 7. CDR3 amino acids: CASSRGQGGYEKLFF. The CDR3 DNA sequence: TGCGCCAGCAGCCGCGGACAGGGTGGATATGAAAAACTGTTTTTT.

The chain employs TRBV5-6 and TRBJ1-3, with TRBD1 matching over 7 bases. The CDR3 sequence is 14 residues long. CDR1 and CDR2 from the germline V gene are SGHDT and YYEEEE. J lost 5 bases, V lost 4 bases, and 6 bases had no gene match. The CDR3 bases are TGTGCCAGCAGCAACCGGGACAGAAGAAACACCATATATTTT. It translates to CASSNRDRRNTIYF.

Comment on this clone: Within the sample, other DNA sequences also encode this same CDR3. The rearrangement joins TRBV3-1 (or the pseudogene TRBV3-2) to TRBJ2-6, with 11 bases identical to TRBD1. With 2 bases clipped from V and 3 bases from J, the junction kept 6 bases outside the gene matches. The CDR3 is 18 amino acids. Germline V lookup: CDR1 LGHDT, CDR2 YNNKEL (reference sequence). The CDR3 nucleotides read TGTGCCAGCAGCCAATCGGACAGGGGGCAGGGTGGGGCCAACGTCCTGACTTTC. Amino acids: CASSQSDRGQGGANVLTF.

The chain employs TRBV7-2 and TRBJ1-1; 11 bases line up with TRBD1. CDR3 length equals 19 residues. The trim removed 5 bases at V and 0 bases at J, leaving 14 bases unmatched. CDR1 and CDR2 from the germline V gene are SGHTA and FQGNSA. CDR3 nucleotides: TGTGCCAGCAGCCCCAGGACAGGGGGCTCCTTATTGATGAACACTGAAGCTTTCTTT. This translates into CASSPRTGGSLLMNTEAFF. Looking up the rest from reference TRBV7-2 and TRBJ1-1 gives the full variable domain: GAGVSQSPSNKVTEKGKDVELRCDPISGHTALYWYRQSLGQGLEFLIYFQGNSAPDKSGLPSDRFSAERTGGSVSTLTIQRTQQEDSAVYLCASSPRTGGSLLMNTEAFFGQGTRLTVV.

In DNA form, the CDR3 reads TGTGCCAGCAACAGACGGACTAGCGGAACATACAATGAGCAGTTCTTC. As protein: CASNRRTSGTYNEQFF. V is TRBV6-6 and J is TRBJ2-1; the match to TRBD2 covers 10 bases. The CDR3 consists of 16 residues. J gave up 4 bases and V 7 bases, and 10 bases lay outside the gene matches. From germline, CDR1 is MNHNY and CDR2 SVGAGI (reference sequence).

V is TRBV6-5 and J is TRBJ1-4; 9 bases agree with TRBD1. Germline V gives CDR1 MNHEY, CDR2 SVGAGI. The CDR3 has 14 amino acids. V lost 5 bases and J lost 8; bases outside the gene matches: 6. CDR3 residues: CASSLDRGKEKLFF. The DNA for the CDR3 is TGTGCCAGCAGTCTAGACAGGGGGAAGGAAAAACTGTTTTTT.

Only one count was recorded for this clone. The gene calls are TRBV12-3 or TRBV12-4 and TRBJ1-5; no firm D call. V was pared by 1 base and J by 11 bases, with 12 bases between. This CDR3 comprises 13 residues. The CDR3 is CASSLGTMRAQHF. The CDR3 DNA reads as TGTGCCAGCAGTTTAGGCACAATGAGGGCCCAGCATTTT.

This chain joins TRBV9 and TRBJ2-7; 7 bases are shared with TRBD1. The CDR3 extends over 14 amino acids. Per the germline V gene, CDR1 is SGDLS and CDR2 is YYNGEE. J gave up 4 bases and V 4 bases, and 8 bases lay outside the gene matches. In nucleotides, the CDR3 is TGTGCCAGCAGCCCCTCGACAGGGAATTACGAGCAGTACTTC. Amino acid sequence: CASSPSTGNYEQYF.

This rearrangement joins TRBV18 to TRBJ1-4; 12 bases agree with TRBD1. Germline V CDR1 and CDR2: KGHSH, LQKENI. This CDR3 comprises 17 residues. V gave up 3 bases and J gave up 7 bases; unmatched junction bases: 9. The DNA for the CDR3 is TGTGCCAGCTCACCGGGGACAGGGGGCGGCGAAGGTGAAAAACTGTTTTTT. Amino acid sequence: CASSPGTGGGEGEKLFF.

The chain joins TRBV7-2 to TRBJ2-1; D is possibly TRBD2 (6 bases). V was trimmed by 2 bases and J by 6 bases, leaving 20 bases between them. Germline V lookup: CDR1 SGHTA, CDR2 FQGNSA. The CDR3 runs to 17 residues. The CDR3 bases are TGTGCCAGCAGCTTACAAGGTCGGGGGTCTATCGGCAATGAGCAGTTCTTC. Translating it yields CASSLQGRGSIGNEQFF.

The chain carries TRBV5-1 and TRBJ2-1, with D perhaps matching TRBD1 (6 bases). The CDR3 is 15 residues long. Trimming removed 3 bases at V and 0 bases at J, with 10 bases between. CDR1 is SGHRS, CDR2 YFSETQ, per germline. In DNA form, the CDR3 reads TGCGCCAGCAGCTGGGACATGAGCTCCTACAATGAGCAGTTCTTC. This codes for CASSWDMSSYNEQFF.

The chain is built from TRBV15 and TRBJ1-1; perhaps TRBD1 as D (6 bases). The CDR3 covers 13 residues. Per the germline V gene, CDR1 is LNHNV and CDR2 is YYDKDF (reference sequence). Trimming removed 1 base from V and 9 bases from J, with 12 bases in between. As DNA, the CDR3 is TGTGCCACCAGCAGAGGCAGGGGTGATAAAGCTTTCTTT. Translated, it gives CATSRGRGDKAFF.

The J gene is TRBJ1-1, the V gene TRBV19, with D possibly being TRBD1 (6 bases). The germline CDR1 and CDR2 sequences are LNHDA and SQIVND (reference sequence). V was clipped by 1 base and J by 4 bases, with 13 bases between them. This CDR3 contains 15 residues. Here the CDR3 reads CASSIASGESTEAFF. Written as DNA, the CDR3 is TGTGCCAGTAGTATAGCCTCAGGGGAGAGCACTGAAGCTTTCTTT.

The V gene is TRBV10-3, the J gene TRBJ2-5, with unresolved D. This CDR3 comprises 11 residues. From germline, CDR1 is ENHRY and CDR2 SYGVKD. Trimming took off 11 bases at V and 2 bases at J, with 9 bases between the two ends. This chain's CDR3 is CAVKQQETQYF. CDR3 DNA: TGTGCCGTAAAACAGCAAGAGACCCAGTACTTC.

This clone was seen a single time. The chain is built from TRBV5-6 and TRBJ1-1; D perhaps matches TRBD1 (6 bases). Looked up from germline, CDR1 is SGHDT and CDR2 is YYEEEE. The CDR3 covers 14 residues. The V end was cut by 6 bases, the J end by 4 bases, with 16 bases between. Here the CDR3 reads CASTPTLGGTEAFF. As DNA, the CDR3 is TGTGCCAGCACTCCTACCTTAGGGGGCACTGAAGCTTTCTTT. Full variable domain (missing parts from reference TRBV5-6 and TRBJ1-1): DAGVTQSPTHLIKTRGQQVTLRCSPKSGHDTVSWYQQALGQGPQFIFQYYEEEERQRGNFPDRFSGHQFPNYSSELNVNALLLGDSALYLCASTPTLGGTEAFFGQGTRLTVV.